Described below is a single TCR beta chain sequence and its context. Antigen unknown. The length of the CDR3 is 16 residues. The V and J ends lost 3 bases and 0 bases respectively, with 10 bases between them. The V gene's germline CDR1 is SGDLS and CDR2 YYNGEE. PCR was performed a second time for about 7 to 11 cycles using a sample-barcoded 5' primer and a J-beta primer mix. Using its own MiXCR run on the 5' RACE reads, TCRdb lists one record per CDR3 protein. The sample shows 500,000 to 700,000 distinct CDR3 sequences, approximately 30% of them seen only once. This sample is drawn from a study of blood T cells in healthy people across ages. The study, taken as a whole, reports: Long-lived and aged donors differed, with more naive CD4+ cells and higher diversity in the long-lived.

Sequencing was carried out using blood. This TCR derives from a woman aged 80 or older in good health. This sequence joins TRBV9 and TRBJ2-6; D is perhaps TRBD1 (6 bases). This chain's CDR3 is CASSGTGTSGANVLTF. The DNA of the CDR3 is TGTGCCAGCAGCGGTACAGGGACCTCTGGGGCCAACGTCCTGACTTTC.